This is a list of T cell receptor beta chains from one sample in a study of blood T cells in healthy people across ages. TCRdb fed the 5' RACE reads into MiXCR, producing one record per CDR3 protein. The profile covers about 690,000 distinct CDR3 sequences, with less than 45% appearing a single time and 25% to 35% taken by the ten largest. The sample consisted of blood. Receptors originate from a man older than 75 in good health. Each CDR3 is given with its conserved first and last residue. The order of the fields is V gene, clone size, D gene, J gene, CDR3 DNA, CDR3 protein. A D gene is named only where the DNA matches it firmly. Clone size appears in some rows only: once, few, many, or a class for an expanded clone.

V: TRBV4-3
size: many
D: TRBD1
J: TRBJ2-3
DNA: TGCGCCAGCAGCCAATCCGGACAGGGGGCAAGAGATACGCAGTATTTT
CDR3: CASSQSGQGARDTQYF

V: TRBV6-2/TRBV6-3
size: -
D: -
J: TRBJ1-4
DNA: TGTGCCAGCAGTCCAACATCGTACACCGGGACCGCTCCAGAAAAACTGTTTTTT
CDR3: CASSPTSYTGTAPEKLFF

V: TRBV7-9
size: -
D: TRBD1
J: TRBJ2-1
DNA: TGTGCCGGCAGCCGGCCGGGACAGACGTACAATGAGCAGTTCTTC
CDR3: CAGSRPGQTYNEQFF

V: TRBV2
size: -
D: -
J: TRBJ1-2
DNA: TGTGCCAGCAGCGGGAAATCGGGAATCTATGGCTACACCTTC
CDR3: CASSGKSGIYGYTF

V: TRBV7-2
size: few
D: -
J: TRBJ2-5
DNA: TGTGCCAGCAACCAAGGGGGAGTAGAGACCCAGTACTTC
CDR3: CASNQGGVETQYF

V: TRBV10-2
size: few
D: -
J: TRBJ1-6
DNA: TGCGCCAGCAGTGAGTCTGTTGGGGTGTCTCGACCCCTCCACTTT
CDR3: CASSESVGVSRPLHF

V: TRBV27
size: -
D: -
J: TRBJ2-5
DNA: TGTGCCAGCAGTTTATCTCACCTAGAGACCCAGTACTTC
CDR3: CASSLSHLETQYF

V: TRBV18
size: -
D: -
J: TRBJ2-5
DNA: TGTGCCAGCTCACCAATCGCCGCGACCATGCGTATCCAAGAGACCCAGTACTTC
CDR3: CASSPIAATMRIQETQYF

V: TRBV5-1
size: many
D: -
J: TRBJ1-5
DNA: TGCGCCAGCAGCCCCGGGACAAGCAATCAGCCCCAGCATTTT
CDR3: CASSPGTSNQPQHF

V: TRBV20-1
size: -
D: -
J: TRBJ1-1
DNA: TGCAGTGCTATTCTAGTCGGACCGAACACTGAAGCTTTCTTT
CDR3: CSAILVGPNTEAFF

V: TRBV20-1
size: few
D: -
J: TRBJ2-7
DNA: TGCAGTGCTAACGTGAGGACCTACGAGCAGTACTTC
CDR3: CSANVRTYEQYF

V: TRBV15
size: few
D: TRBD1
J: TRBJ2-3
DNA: TGTGCCACCAGCAACCTCTTGGACAGGGCAAATACAGATACGCAGTATTTT
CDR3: CATSNLLDRANTDTQYF

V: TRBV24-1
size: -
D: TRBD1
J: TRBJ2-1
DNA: TGTGCCACCAGTGATTCGGACAGGGTGACGAATGAGCAGTTCTTC
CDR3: CATSDSDRVTNEQFF

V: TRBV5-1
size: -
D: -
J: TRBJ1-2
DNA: TGCGCCAGCAGCTTGGATCATCCTAACTATGGCTACACCTTC
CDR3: CASSLDHPNYGYTF

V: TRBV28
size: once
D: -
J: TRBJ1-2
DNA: TGTGCCAGCAGTTTCGCGCAGGCGAACTATGGCTACACCTTC
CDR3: CASSFAQANYGYTF

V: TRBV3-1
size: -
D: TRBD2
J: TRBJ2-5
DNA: TGTGCCAGCAGCCAAGTTCGAGCGGGAGCAAAGGAGCAGTACTTC
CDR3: CASSQVRAGAKEQYF

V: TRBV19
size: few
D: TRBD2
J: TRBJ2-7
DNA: TGTGCCAGTAGTCAAGGAGCGGGACCCTACGAGCAGTACTTC
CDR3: CASSQGAGPYEQYF

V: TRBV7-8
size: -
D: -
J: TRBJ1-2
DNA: TGTGCCAGCAGCCAACCGAAAAGGGGCGGGCGAAGTTCTATCTATGACTACACCTTC
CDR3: CASSQPKRGGRSSIYDYTF

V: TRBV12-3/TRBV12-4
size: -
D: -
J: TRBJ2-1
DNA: TGTGCCAGCAGCCGTACAGCGCAGCAGTTCTTC
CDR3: CASSRTAQQFF